Each of the 5 T cell receptor beta chains below was sequenced from the same sample in a study of blood T cell repertoires in COVID-19. Repertoires were generated with immunoSEQ multiplex PCR, while TCRdb's copy carries only in-frame clones and drops some. In the table there are roughly 340,000 clones, roughly 90% of which are singletons. The material sequenced was peripheral blood. Every receptor here comes from a woman in her twenties or thirties with COVID-19, enrolled during active disease.

This clone was counted a single time. The CDR3 region is CASSSRQGRSSTDGYTF. In DNA form, the CDR3 reads TGCGCCAGCAGCTCCCGACAGGGAAGGAGTTCGACCGATGGCTACACCTTC. The chain has TRBV5-1 and TRBJ1-2; 7 bases fit TRBD1. V lost 3 bases to trimming and J lost 6 bases; unmatched junction nucleotides: 17. This CDR3 has 17 residues. CDR1 is SGHRS, CDR2 YFSETQ, per germline.

The V gene is TRBV15, the J gene TRBJ2-2; 8 nucleotides agree with TRBD2. V gave up 0 bases and J gave up 0 bases; unmatched junction bases: 9. Germline V gene data show CDR1 as LNHNV and CDR2 as YYDKDF (reference sequence). This CDR3 spans 19 amino acids. The CDR3 spells CATSREFPLAVANTGELFF. The CDR3 DNA reads as TGTGCCACCAGCAGAGAATTCCCACTAGCGGTTGCGAACACCGGGGAGCTGTTTTTT.

In the case of this clone: This specimen includes other DNA sequences encoding the same CDR3. The V call is TRBV28, the J call TRBJ1-5; D gene uncertain. V was trimmed by 3 bases and J by 6 bases, leaving 3 bases between them. CDR3 length: 11 residues. Germline CDR1 and CDR2: MDHEN and SYDVKM. The CDR3 region is CASSFGQPQHF. The CDR3 DNA sequence: TGTGCCAGCAGTTTCGGTCAGCCCCAGCATTTT.

The chain carries TRBV3-1 (or the pseudogene TRBV3-2) and TRBJ1-1; 9 nucleotides line up with TRBD1. V dropped 1 base and J dropped 6; count of bases not matched to a gene: 9. The CDR3 extends over 16 amino acids. Germline CDR1 reads LGHDT; CDR2 reads YNNKEL (reference sequence). The CDR3 DNA sequence: TGTGCCAGCAGCCAAGGACAGGGGGTTGGATTACCTGAAGCTTTCTTT. It translates to CASSQGQGVGLPEAFF.

The CDR3 nucleotides read TGTGCCAGCAGTCCCCGGGGTGGGGAGAGCTCCTACAATGAGCAGTTCTTC. It specifies CASSPRGGESSYNEQFF. This chain joins TRBV6-2 or TRBV6-3 and TRBJ2-1, with D possibly matching TRBD2 (5 bases). Germline assignment: CDR1 MNHEY and CDR2 SVGEGT. CDR3 length equals 17 residues. With 5 bases removed from V and 0 bases from J, the gap between germline ends came to 17 bases.